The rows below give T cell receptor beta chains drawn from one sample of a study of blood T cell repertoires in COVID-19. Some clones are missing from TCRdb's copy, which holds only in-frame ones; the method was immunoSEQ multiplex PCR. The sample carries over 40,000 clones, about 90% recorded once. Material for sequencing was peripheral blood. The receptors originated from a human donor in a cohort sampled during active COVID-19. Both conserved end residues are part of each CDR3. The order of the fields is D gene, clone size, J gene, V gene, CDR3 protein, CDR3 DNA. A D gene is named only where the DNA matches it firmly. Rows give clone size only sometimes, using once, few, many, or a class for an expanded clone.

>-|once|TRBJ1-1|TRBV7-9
CASSLLVHSENTEAFF
TGTGCCAGCAGCTTATTAGTCCACAGTGAAAACACTGAAGCTTTCTTT
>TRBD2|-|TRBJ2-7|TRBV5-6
CASSLGGLADTEQYF
TGTGCCAGCAGCTTGGGGGGACTAGCGGATACCGAGCAGTACTTC
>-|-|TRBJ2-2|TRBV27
CASSSTNTGELFF
TGTGCCAGCAGTTCTACTAACACCGGGGAGCTGTTTTTT
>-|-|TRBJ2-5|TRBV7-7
CASSLAGRRQETQYF
TGTGCCAGCAGCTTAGCAGGTCGGCGGCAAGAGACCCAGTACTTC
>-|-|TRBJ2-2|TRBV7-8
CASTPTGEELNTGELFF
TGTGCCAGCACCCCCACGGGAGAGGAGCTTAACACCGGGGAGCTGTTTTTT
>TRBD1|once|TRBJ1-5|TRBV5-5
CASSFRAGQGNQPQHF
TGTGCCAGCAGCTTCCGTGCGGGACAGGGAAATCAGCCCCAGCATTTT
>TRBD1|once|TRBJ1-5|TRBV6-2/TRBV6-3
CASSWTGGSQPQHF
TGTGCCAGCAGTTGGACAGGGGGCAGTCAGCCCCAGCATTTT
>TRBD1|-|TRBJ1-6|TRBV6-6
CASTPPGAGGNSPLHF
TGTGCCAGCACTCCTCCGGGGGCAGGGGGAAACTCACCCCTCCACTTT
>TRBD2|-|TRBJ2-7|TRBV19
CASALAGPPRRQYF
TGTGCCAGTGCACTAGCGGGGCCCCCCAGGCGGCAGTACTTC
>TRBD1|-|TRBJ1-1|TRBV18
CASSELGQVRAEAFF
TGTGCCAGCTCCGAACTCGGACAGGTGAGGGCTGAAGCTTTCTTT
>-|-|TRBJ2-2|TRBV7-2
CASSSGLRASGELFF
TGTGCCAGCAGCTCCGGGTTAAGAGCCTCCGGGGAGCTGTTTTTT
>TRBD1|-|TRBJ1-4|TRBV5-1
CASSLGQAATNEKLFF
TGCGCCAGCAGCTTAGGACAGGCTGCAACTAATGAAAAACTGTTTTTT
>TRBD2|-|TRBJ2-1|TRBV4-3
CASRRTSSGWGSEQFF
TGCGCCAGCAGGAGAACGTCTAGCGGGTGGGGGAGTGAGCAGTTCTTC
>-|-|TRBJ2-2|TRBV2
CASSKRAGQTGELFF
TGTGCCAGCAGTAAGCGGGCAGGACAAACCGGGGAGCTGTTTTTT
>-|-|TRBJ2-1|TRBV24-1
CATSDSPGLVQFF
TGTGCCACCAGTGATTCTCCCGGACTGGTGCAGTTCTTC
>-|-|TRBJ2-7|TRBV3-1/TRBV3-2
CASSQAGVREQYF
TGTGCCAGCAGCCAAGCGGGAGTCCGCGAGCAGTACTTC
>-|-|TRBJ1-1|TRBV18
CASSPASSGALNTEAFF
TGTGCCAGCTCACCAGCGTCGTCAGGGGCGCTGAACACTGAAGCTTTCTTT
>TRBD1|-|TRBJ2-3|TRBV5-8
CASSSGQGLTDTQYF
TGTGCCAGCAGCTCGGGACAGGGATTAACAGATACGCAGTATTTT
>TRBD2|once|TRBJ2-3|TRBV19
CASSTPGRLAGLLSSTDTQYF
TGTGCCAGTAGTACCCCGGGCAGGCTAGCGGGCCTCCTTTCTAGCACAGATACGCAGTATTTT
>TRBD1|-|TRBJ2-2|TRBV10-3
CAISGGQGMTGELFF
TGTGCCATCAGTGGGGGACAGGGGATGACCGGGGAGCTGTTTTTT
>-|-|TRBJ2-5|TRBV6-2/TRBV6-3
CASSLVQGGRTQYF
TGTGCCAGCAGTTTGGTTCAGGGAGGAAGGACCCAGTACTTC
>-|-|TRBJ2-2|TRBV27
CASSLPAETGELFF
TGTGCCAGCAGTTTACCAGCGGAGACCGGGGAGCTGTTTTTT
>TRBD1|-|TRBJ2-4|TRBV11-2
CASSTKTGSGGIQYF
TGTGCCAGCAGCACCAAGACAGGGTCTGGGGGCATTCAGTACTTC
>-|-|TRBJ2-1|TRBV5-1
CASSLKGWSYNEQFF
TGCGCCAGCAGCTTAAAGGGGTGGTCCTACAATGAGCAGTTCTTC
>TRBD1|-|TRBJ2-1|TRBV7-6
CASSGGQGLWASGYNEQFF
TGTGCCAGCAGCGGGGGACAGGGTTTGTGGGCTAGCGGTTACAATGAGCAGTTCTTC
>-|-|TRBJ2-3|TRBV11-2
CASSQLTDTQYF
TGTGCCAGCAGCCAACTTACAGATACGCAGTATTTT
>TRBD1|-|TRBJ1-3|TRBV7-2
CASSFLPGQPSPRDTIYF
TGTGCCAGCAGCTTCCTACCGGGACAGCCGAGCCCCAGAGACACCATATATTTT
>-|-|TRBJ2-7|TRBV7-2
CASSLSGTPTYEQYF
TGTGCCAGCAGCTTGTCCGGGACACCTACCTACGAGCAGTACTTC
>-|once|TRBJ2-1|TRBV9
CASSVEHRANNEQFF
TGTGCCAGCAGCGTAGAGCACAGGGCAAACAATGAGCAGTTCTTC
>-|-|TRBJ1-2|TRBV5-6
CASSLSGQTYGYTF
TGTGCCAGCAGCTTGTCGGGACAAACCTATGGCTACACCTTC
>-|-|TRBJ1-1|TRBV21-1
CANYGTQNTEAFF
TGTGCCAACTATGGGACACAGAACACTGAAGCTTTCTTT
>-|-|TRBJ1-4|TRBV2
CASSEGGVGLNEKLFF
TGTGCCAGCAGTGAAGGGGGAGTAGGCTTAAATGAAAAACTGTTTTTT
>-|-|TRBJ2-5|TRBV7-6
CASSLVGGGMGETQYF
TGTGCCAGCAGCTTAGTGGGTGGCGGGATGGGCGAGACCCAGTACTTC
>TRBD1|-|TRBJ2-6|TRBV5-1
CASSGMTGGSGANVLTF
TGCGCCAGCAGCGGAATGACAGGGGGCTCTGGGGCCAACGTCCTGACTTTC
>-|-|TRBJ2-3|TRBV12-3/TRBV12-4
CASSFYLADTQYF
TGTGCCAGCAGTTTTTACTTGGCAGATACGCAGTATTTT
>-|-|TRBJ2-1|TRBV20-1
CSALANEQFF
TGCAGTGCCCTCGCGAATGAGCAGTTCTTC
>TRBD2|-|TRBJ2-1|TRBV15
CATSRERREVEQFF
TGTGCCACCAGCAGAGAACGGCGGGAGGTTGAGCAGTTCTTC
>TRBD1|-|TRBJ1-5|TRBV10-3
CAISATGGFNQPQHF
TGTGCCATCAGTGCTACAGGGGGATTCAATCAGCCCCAGCATTTT
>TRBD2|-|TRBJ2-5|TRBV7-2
CASSSGLGYQETQYF
TGTGCCAGCAGCTCGGGACTAGGGTACCAAGAGACCCAGTACTTC
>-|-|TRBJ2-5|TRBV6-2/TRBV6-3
CASSSSGSGETQYF
TGTGCCAGCAGTTCATCCGGTAGCGGAGAGACCCAGTACTTC
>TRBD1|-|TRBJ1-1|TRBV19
CASSTDRVVSTEAFF
TGTGCCAGTAGTACGGACAGGGTAGTAAGTACTGAAGCTTTCTTT
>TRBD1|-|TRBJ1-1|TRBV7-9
CASSSIPGTGENTEAFF
TGTGCCAGCAGCTCAATACCGGGGACAGGAGAGAACACTGAAGCTTTCTTT